This entry concerns a single T cell receptor (beta chain). The antigen is not known. V trimming: 3 bases; J trimming: 7 bases; junction bases outside the gene matches: 9. The V gene's germline CDR1 is SGHNT and CDR2 YYREEE (reference sequence). This CDR3 comprises 16 residues. This sample was taken from a study of Graves' ophthalmopathy and Graves' hyperthyroidism. Findings and limits, study-wide: Thyroid clonotypes that were expanded above 0.001 frequency mostly also appeared in blood. Researchers report that a 13-signature model separated ophthalmopathy from stable hyperthyroidism, posting roughly 90% sensitivity and roughly 83% specificity.

TCR beta CDR3 regions were amplified from RNA transcripts. The workflow started with a first-round RT-PCR run with HTBI primers and then moved on to a second-round multiplex PCR. TCRdb itself ran the multiplex PCR reads through MiXCR, one entry per CDR3 protein. This table holds 200,000 to 250,000 distinct CDR3 sequences, 45% found once. In this cohort, patients with other autoimmune diseases, uncontrolled infections, pregnancy or lactation were excluded. As the starting material, roughly 9.8 ml of fresh peripheral blood yielded the PBMCs. The gene calls are TRBV5-4 and TRBJ2-2, with 10 bases lining up with TRBD2. Sequencing used peripheral blood. This TCR came from an adult man with Graves' ophthalmopathy. CDR3 bases: TGTGCCAGCAGCTCCTTTGCGGGACTAGCGAACGGGGAGCTGTTTTTT. Translation gives CASSSFAGLANGELFF.